This T cell receptor beta chain was recovered during a study of cytomegalovirus exposure and HLA in healthy donors. Study observations and caveats: In a later analysis, across HLA loci, associated TCR counts were highest for DRB1, lowest for HLA-C.

This clone was picked up one time. Its antigen is as yet unknown. The PCR employed 60 Vbeta primers together with 13 Jbeta primers. TCRdb's copy holds only in-frame clones and misses some; the assay was immunoSEQ multiplex PCR. The profile covers some 90,000 clones, with around 81% appearing a single time and around 4.2% taken by the ten largest. Trimming removed 0 bases at V and 0 bases at J, with 10 bases between. Germline CDR1 SGHDT, CDR2 YYEEEE. The CDR3 totals 16 residues. This TCR was sampled from a woman between 70 and 85 years old in good health and CMV-seropositive. V usage is TRBV5-6 and J usage is TRBJ2-1, with a weak D call TRBD2 (6 bases). What was sequenced was PBMCs. The CDR3 DNA sequence: TGTGCCAGCAGCTTGGAGGCGGGAAGCTCCTACAATGAGCAGTTCTTC. Protein: CASSLEAGSSYNEQFF.